This entry describes one TCR beta chain. The data were taken from a study of CD8+ T cells in alopecia areata. After isolation, RNA underwent reverse transcription to generate cDNA as the sequencing template. Profiling relied on immunoSEQ multiplex PCR, and the TCRdb table lists in-frame clones only, not all of them. The sample records some 150,000 clones, less than 75% being singletons. From PBMCs, CD4+ and CD8+ T cells were sorted. The sequenced material came from CD8+ T cells sorted from blood. The TCR originated in a human donor in good health.

The CDR3 is CASSPYTGTSSYEQYF. CDR3 coding DNA: TGCGCCAGCAGCCCCTATACCGGGACTAGCTCCTACGAGCAGTACTTC. J is TRBJ2-7 and V is TRBV4-1; TRBD2 aligns across 8 bases. CDR1 and CDR2 from the germline V gene are MGHRA and YSYEKL. The V gene end was trimmed by 4 bases and the J gene end by 0 bases; junction bases not matched to a gene: 8. CDR3 size: 16 residues.